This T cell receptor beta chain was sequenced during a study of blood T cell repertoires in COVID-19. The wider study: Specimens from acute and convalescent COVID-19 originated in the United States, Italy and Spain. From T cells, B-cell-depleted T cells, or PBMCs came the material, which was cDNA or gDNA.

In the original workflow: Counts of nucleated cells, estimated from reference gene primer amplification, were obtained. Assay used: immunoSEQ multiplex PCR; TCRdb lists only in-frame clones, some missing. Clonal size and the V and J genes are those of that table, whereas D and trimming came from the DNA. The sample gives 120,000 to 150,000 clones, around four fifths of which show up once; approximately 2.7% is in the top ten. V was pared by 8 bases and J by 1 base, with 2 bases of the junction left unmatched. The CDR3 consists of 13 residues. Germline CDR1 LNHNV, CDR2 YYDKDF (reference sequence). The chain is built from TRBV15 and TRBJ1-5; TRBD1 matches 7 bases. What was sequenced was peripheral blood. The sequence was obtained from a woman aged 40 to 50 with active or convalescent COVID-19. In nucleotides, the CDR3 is TGTGCCACCGCACAGGGGAGCAATCAGCCCCAGCATTTT. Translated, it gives CATAQGSNQPQHF.